This TCR beta chain was captured by sequencing in a study of T-cell memory formation after mild COVID-19 (dated by TCRdb to about 2021). Study-wide context: TCR sequence clusters from the two donors were largely donor specific. T-cell clones expanding and contracting after mild COVID-19 in two donors were tracked by longitudinal TCRalpha and TCRbeta repertoire sequencing. Two young, previously healthy adult volunteers made up the cohort, one male and one female. Paper-wide results and their limitations: The detection of some responding clones in pre-infection memory suggests that pre-existing cross-reactive memory T cells joined the SARS-CoV-2 response. SARS-CoV-2 specificity of the second-wave clones peaking on day 37 was not confirmed. Balanced CD4/CD8 phenotypes were observed for clones contracting from day 15 to 85, whereas a bias towards CD4+ was observed for a second wave of clones expanding from day 15 to 37. Only a couple of mild cases were covered in the study, and larger cohorts including severe cases with pre-infection samples were considered necessary. Contracting CD4+ clones turned up mainly in the CM and EM memory subsets, whereas EMRA was where CD8+ clones were enriched.

Sequencing was performed on an Illumina NovaSeq 6000. TCRalpha and TCRbeta cDNA libraries were constructed by 5'RACE with constant-segment primers, with sample barcodes and unique molecular identifiers being introduced. Trizol reagent was used to extract RNA from every sample. The libraries were amplified in two PCR steps, and the second step added a second sample barcode and Illumina TruSeq adapters. Sequencing of the libraries was done on an Illumina NovaSeq, producing 2 x 150 bp paired-end reads. As for how the authors treated the data: The reads were demultiplexed and collapsed into UMI-guided consensus sequences using migec v1.2.7. Using mixcr v2.1.11, UMI consensuses were aligned to TRA and TRB V and J templates and then assembled into clonotypes. A clonotype was counted as expanded or contracted only if both edgeR and NoisET called the change significant, with noise models trained on biological replicates. For edgeR calls, a false discovery rate-adjusted p below 0.01 and a log2 fold-change threshold of 1 were applied. As an exploratory analysis of dynamics, PCA with hierarchical clustering was applied to max-normalized trajectories of the 1000 most abundant clonotypes. Each responding clone was given a CD4 or CD8 phenotype based on the CD4+ and CD8+ repertoires, which had been sequenced separately. TCRdb applied fastp at Q25 and MiXCR to the public reads, then kept only in-frame beta chains. Rows with a matching CDR3 protein are joined into one entry that keeps the most common DNA and genes. The V and J calls shown here were made by TCRdb, not taken from the authors' results. The sample table holds under 250,000 distinct CDR3 sequences, of which over 9% were seen once. The ten most abundant clones make up around 3.3% of the sample.

Ficoll-Paque density gradient centrifugation was the method used to isolate PBMCs. The CDR3 goes from the cysteine to the phenylalanine over 12 residues. Only CDR3 DNA remains: 36 bases, in frame from the first base. V is reduced by 3 bases and J by 5 bases, leaving a spacing of 6 bases between them. At least ten counts were recorded for this clonotype. The specificity of this receptor is unknown. Base quality data are lacking; no much larger clone is found one base away. The clonotype originates from a young man who had mild COVID-19 (a few samples of this study predate the infection). The sample titles of this study are shuffled in the database, so cell type and time point are left out; the donor was told from shared clones. Sequencing input: PBMCs or a T cell subset sorted from them (not recorded which). The rearranged chain carries TRBV12-3 or TRBV12-4 and TRBJ2-3; the D gene is unclear. The DNA sequence is as follows: TGTGCCAGCAGTTTGTCCGGAGATACGCAGTATTTT. It specifies CASSLSGDTQYF.